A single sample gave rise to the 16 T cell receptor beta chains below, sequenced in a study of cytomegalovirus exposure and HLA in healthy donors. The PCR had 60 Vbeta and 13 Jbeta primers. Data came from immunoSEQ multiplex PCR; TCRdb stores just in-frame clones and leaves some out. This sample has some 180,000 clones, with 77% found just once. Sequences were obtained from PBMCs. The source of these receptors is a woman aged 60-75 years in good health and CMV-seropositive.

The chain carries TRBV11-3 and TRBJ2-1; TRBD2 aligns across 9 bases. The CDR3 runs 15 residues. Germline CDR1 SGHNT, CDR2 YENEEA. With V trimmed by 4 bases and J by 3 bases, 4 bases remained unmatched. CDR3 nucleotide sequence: TGTGCCAGCAGCTCTACTAGCGGGCGCTACAATGAGCAGTTCTTC. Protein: CASSSTSGRYNEQFF.

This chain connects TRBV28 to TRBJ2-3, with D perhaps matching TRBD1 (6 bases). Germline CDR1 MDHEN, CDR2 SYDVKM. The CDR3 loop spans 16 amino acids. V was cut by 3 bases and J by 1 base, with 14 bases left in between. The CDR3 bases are TGTGCCAGCAGTTTGATGAACAGGGTGGGCACAGATACGCAGTATTTT. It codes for CASSLMNRVGTDTQYF.

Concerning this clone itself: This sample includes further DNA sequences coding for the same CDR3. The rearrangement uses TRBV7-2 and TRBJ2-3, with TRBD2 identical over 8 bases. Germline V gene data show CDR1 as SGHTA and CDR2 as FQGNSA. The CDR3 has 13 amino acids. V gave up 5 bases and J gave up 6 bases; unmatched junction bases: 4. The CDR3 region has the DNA TGTGCCAGCAGCCTCGGGGGGGAGGATACGCAGTATTTT. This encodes CASSLGGEDTQYF.

In nucleotides, the CDR3 is TGTGCCAGCAGCCCCCGACGTGCGGGGGAGACCCAGTACTTC. Its protein is CASSPRRAGETQYF. The gene calls are TRBV4-2 and TRBJ2-5; a weak D match, TRBD2 (6 bases). The germline V gene has CDR1 LGHNA and CDR2 YNFKEQ. This CDR3 spans 14 amino acids. The V end lost 4 bases, the J end lost 5 bases, and 14 bases lay between the germline ends.

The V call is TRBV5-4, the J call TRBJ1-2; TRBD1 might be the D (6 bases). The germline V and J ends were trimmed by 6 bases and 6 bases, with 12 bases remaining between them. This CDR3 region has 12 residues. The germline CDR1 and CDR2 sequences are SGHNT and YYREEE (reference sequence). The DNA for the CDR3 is TGTGCCAGCAAGTCAGGGGACGATGGCTACACCTTC. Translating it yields CASKSGDDGYTF.

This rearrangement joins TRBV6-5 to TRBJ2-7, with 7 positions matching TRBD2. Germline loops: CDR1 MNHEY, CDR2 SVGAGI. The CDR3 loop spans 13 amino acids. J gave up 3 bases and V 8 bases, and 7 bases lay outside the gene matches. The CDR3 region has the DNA TGTGCCAGCTCGCCGGGACTATACTACGAGCAGTACTTC. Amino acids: CASSPGLYYEQYF.

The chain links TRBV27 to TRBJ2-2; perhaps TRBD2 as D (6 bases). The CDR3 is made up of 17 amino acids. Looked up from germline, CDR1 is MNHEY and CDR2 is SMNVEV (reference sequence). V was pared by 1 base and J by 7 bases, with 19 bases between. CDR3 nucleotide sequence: TGTGCCAGCAGTTTATTCAATCTCCCGGGAGAGGGCGGGGAGCTGTTTTTT. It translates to CASSLFNLPGEGGELFF.

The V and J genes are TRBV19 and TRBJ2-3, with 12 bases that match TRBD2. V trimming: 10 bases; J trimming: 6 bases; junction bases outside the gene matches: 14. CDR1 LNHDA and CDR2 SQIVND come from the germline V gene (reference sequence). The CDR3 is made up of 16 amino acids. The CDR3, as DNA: TGTGCCACTTCAAAGGGGCTAGCGGGAGGGTACGATACGCAGTATTTT. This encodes CATSKGLAGGYDTQYF.

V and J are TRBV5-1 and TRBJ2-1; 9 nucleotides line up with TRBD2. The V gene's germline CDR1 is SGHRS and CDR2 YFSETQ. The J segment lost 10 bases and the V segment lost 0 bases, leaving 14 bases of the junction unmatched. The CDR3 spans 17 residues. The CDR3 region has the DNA TGCGCCAGCAGCTTGGATGAGGCGGGAGGGAGGCAAGGGGAGCAGTTCTTC. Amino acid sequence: CASSLDEAGGRQGEQFF.

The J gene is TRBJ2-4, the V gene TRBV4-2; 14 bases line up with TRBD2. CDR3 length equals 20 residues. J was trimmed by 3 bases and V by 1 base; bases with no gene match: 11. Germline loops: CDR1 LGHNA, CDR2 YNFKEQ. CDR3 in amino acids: CASSQAPGLAGDLSKNIQYF. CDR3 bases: TGTGCCAGCAGCCAAGCCCCGGGACTAGCGGGAGATTTGAGCAAAAACATTCAGTACTTC.

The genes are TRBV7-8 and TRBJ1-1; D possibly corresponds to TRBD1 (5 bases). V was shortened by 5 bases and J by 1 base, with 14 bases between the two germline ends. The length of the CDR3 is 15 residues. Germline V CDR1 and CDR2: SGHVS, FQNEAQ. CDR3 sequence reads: CASSPGLRTNTEAFF. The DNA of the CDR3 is TGTGCCAGCAGCCCGGGACTCCGTACGAACACTGAAGCTTTCTTT.

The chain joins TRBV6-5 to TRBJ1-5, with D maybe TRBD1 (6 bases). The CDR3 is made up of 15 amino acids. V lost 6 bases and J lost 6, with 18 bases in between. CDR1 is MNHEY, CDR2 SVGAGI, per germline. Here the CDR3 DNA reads TGTGCCAGCAGACCAACCACAGGGTATGCTCAGCCCCAGCATTTT. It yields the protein CASRPTTGYAQPQHF.

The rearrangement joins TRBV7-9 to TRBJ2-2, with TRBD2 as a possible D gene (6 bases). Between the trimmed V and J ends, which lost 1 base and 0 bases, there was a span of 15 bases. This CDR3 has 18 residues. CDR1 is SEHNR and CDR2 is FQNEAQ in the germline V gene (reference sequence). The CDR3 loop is CASSLGRPSAANTGELFF. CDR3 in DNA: TGTGCCAGCAGCTTAGGTCGCCCTAGCGCTGCGAACACCGGGGAGCTGTTTTTT.

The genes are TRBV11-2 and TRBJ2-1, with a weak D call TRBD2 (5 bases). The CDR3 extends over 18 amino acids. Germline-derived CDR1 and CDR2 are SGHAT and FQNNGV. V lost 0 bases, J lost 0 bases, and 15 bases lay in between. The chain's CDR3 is CASSLDGRAGSSYNEQFF. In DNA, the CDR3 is TGTGCCAGCAGCTTAGATGGTAGGGCGGGCAGCTCCTACAATGAGCAGTTCTTC. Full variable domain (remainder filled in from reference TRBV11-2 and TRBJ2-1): EAGVAQSPRYKIIEKRQSVAFWCNPISGHATLYWYQQILGQGPKLLIQFQNNGVVDDSQLPKDRFSAERLKGVDSTLKIQPAKLEDSAVYLCASSLDGRAGSSYNEQFFGPGTRLTVL.

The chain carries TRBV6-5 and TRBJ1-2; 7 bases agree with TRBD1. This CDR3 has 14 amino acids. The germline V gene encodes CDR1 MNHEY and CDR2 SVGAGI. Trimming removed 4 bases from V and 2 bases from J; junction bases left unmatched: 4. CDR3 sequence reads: CASSFVRGNYGYTF. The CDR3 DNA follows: TGTGCCAGCAGTTTTGTCAGGGGGAACTATGGCTACACCTTC.

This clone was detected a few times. For the CDR3, the DNA is TGTGCCAGCAGCAAACAGCGGGGGGGCGTTTACGAGCAGTACTTC. Residues: CASSKQRGGVYEQYF. The chain couples TRBV7-2 to TRBJ2-7, with 10 bases fitting TRBD2. The CDR3 has 15 residues. Trimming removed 5 bases from V and 4 bases from J; junction bases left unmatched: 8. Germline V CDR1 and CDR2: SGHTA, FQGNSA.